This T cell receptor (beta chain) was sequenced during a study of beta chain features in type 1 diabetes. Only one heparinised blood draw was taken per donor, and its volume averaged roughly 120 mL. The entirety of the isolated RNA underwent reverse transcription, so expressed TCRB transcripts were sequenced. Average reads for naive, central memory and regulatory T cell samples were several million. The data were produced by immunoSEQ multiplex PCR, yet TCRdb's version contains in-frame clones alone and is incomplete. The table lists about 160,000 clones, approximately 8.4% of them singletons, with under 0.6% in the top ten. Remarks on this clone: The antigen is not known.

Study-level points and caveats: PCR might pick shorter templates more often, in the same way for patients and controls. Individuals with type 1 diabetes displayed fewer insertions and more deletions at VDJ junctions. Moderately but significantly shorter TCRB CDR3s were found in Type 1 diabetes patients in all four CD4+ subsets.

CDR1 and CDR2 from the germline V gene are SGHVS and FNYEAQ. CDR3 size: 16 residues. V gave up 0 bases and J gave up 3 bases, with 12 bases separating them. This receptor was obtained from a man younger than 30 with type 1 diabetes. The chain uses TRBV7-6 and TRBJ2-1; a possible D gene is TRBD2 (5 bases). Sequencing was carried out using central memory CD4+ T cells from blood. CDR3 region: CASSLAGGLDYNEQFF. The CDR3, as DNA: TGTGCCAGCAGCTTAGCAGGCGGACTCGACTACAATGAGCAGTTCTTC.